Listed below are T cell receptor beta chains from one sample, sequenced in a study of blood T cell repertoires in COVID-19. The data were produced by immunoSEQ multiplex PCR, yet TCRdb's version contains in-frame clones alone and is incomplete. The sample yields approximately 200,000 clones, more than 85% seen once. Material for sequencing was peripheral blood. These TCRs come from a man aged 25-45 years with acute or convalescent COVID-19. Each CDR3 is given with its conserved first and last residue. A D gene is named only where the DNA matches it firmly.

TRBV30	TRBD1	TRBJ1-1	TGTGCCGGAAGGAGACAGGGAGGTTTGACTGAAGCTTTCTTT	CAGRRQGGLTEAFF
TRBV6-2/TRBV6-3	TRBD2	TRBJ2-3	TGTGCCAGCAGCCGACTAGCGGGGGGGTTCACAGATACGCAGTATTTT	CASSRLAGGFTDTQYF
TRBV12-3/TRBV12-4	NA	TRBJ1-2	TGTGCCAGCAGTTTCTCTCCAGGGGGCTACACCTTC	CASSFSPGGYTF
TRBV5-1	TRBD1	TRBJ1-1	TGCGCCAGCAGCTTGGTCCAGGGGGGAACTGAAGCTTTCTTT	CASSLVQGGTEAFF
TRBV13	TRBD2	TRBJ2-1	TGTGCCAGCAATCCGGGACTAGCTGTCTACAATGAGCAGTTCTTC	CASNPGLAVYNEQFF
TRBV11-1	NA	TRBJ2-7	TGTGCCAGCAGCCCCGAGCTGCAGGGGGAGCAGTACTTC	CASSPELQGEQYF
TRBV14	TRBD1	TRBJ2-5	TGTGCCAGCAGCCAAACCGGGACAGGGGGAGAGACCCAGTACTTC	CASSQTGTGGETQYF
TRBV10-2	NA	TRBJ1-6	TGCGCCAGCACTGTGGGACAACTCTCCTATAATTCACCCCTCCACTTT	CASTVGQLSYNSPLHF
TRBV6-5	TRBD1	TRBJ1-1	TGTGCCAGCAGAAGACAGGGCACTGAAGCTTTCTTT	CASRRQGTEAFF
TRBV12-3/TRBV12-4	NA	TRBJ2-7	TGTGCCAGCAGTTTTAGGTCGGGCGAGCAGTACTTC	CASSFRSGEQYF